The T cell receptor (beta chain) described here comes from a study of T-cell reconstitution after alpha-beta-depleted transplantation in children. Study results and caveats: High day-60 TCRbeta diversity in some patients came from surviving recipient T cells and thymic progenitors. The origin of alpha-beta T cells about two months after transplant was reportedly several hundred expanded graft clones. At one year after transplant, newly produced T cells mostly accounted for T-cell counts and diversity.

About this clonotype itself: Its specificity is not known.

Molecular barcoding with unique molecular identifiers was used for the TCRbeta library. In TCRdb, the PCR reads were re-called with MiXCR into one record per CDR3 protein. The sample consists of more than 200,000 distinct CDR3 sequences, 24% of them appearing once. The CDR3 covers 15 residues. Germline V lookup: CDR1 MGHRA, CDR2 YSYEKL. Deletions cut 1 base from V and 4 bases from J, with 11 bases between. The V call is TRBV4-1, the J call TRBJ2-1, with D perhaps matching TRBD1 (6 bases). The source is a female patient between 2 and 15 years old who had a stem cell transplant for congenital amegakaryocytic thrombocytopenia, so the T cells may come from the graft donor. This sample comprised PBMCs, mostly from graft donor cells, obtained 360 days after TCRalphabeta/CD19-depleted stem cell transplant. The CDR3 sequence is CASSQVGGWYNEQFF. The CDR3 DNA reads TGCGCCAGCAGCCAAGTAGGGGGTTGGTACAATGAGCAGTTCTTC.